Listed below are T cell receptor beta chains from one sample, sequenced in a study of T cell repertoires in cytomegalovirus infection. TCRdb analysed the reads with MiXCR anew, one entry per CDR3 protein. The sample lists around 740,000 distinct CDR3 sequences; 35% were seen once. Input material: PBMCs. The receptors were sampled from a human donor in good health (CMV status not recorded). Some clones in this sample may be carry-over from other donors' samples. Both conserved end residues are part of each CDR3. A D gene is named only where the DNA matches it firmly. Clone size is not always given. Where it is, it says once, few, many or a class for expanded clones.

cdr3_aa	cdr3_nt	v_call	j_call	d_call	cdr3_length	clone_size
CASSIVYSDGGQSSYEQYF	TGTGCCAGTAGTATCGTTTACTCCGACGGAGGACAAAGCTCCTACGAGCAGTACTTC	TRBV19	TRBJ2-7	.	19	.
CASRTSEGRVGNTIYF	TGTGCCAGCCGAACCAGTGAGGGCCGTGTAGGAAACACCATATATTTT	TRBV19	TRBJ1-3	.	16	.
CASSLLSGSSYNEQFF	TGTGCCAGCAGCTTACTTAGCGGGAGCTCCTACAATGAGCAGTTCTTC	TRBV7-8	TRBJ2-1	TRBD2	16	many
CASSLINLNTEAFF	TGTGCCAGCAGCTTGATCAACTTGAACACTGAAGCTTTCTTT	TRBV7-2	TRBJ1-1	.	14	many
CASRRQARGYEQYF	TGTGCCAGCAGGCGACAGGCTCGGGGCTACGAGCAGTACTTC	TRBV2	TRBJ2-7	.	14	few
CASGRSFEHQPQHF	TGTGCCAGCGGACGGAGCTTCGAACATCAGCCCCAGCATTTT	TRBV27	TRBJ1-5	.	14	.
CASAAASSDREQYF	TGTGCCAGCGCGGCGGCTAGCTCTGATCGGGAGCAGTACTTC	TRBV7-2	TRBJ2-7	.	14	.
CSALRLAGDQETQYF	TGCAGTGCCCTCCGACTAGCGGGGGATCAAGAGACCCAGTACTTC	TRBV20-1	TRBJ2-5	TRBD2	15	few
CASSLVSGTYEQYF	TGTGCCAGCAGCTTAGTTAGCGGAACTTACGAGCAGTACTTC	TRBV7-6	TRBJ2-7	.	14	few
CASSLGQYAGYTF	TGTGCCAGCAGCCTGGGACAGTACGCTGGCTACACCTTC	TRBV12-3/TRBV12-4	TRBJ1-2	TRBD1	13	few
CSVANGNSNQPQHF	TGCAGCGTAGCCAACGGGAATAGCAATCAGCCCCAGCATTTT	TRBV29-1	TRBJ1-5	.	14	.
CASSPGTFSRDTQYF	TGTGCCAGCAGCCCAGGGACATTCTCCCGAGATACGCAGTATTTT	TRBV11-2	TRBJ2-3	.	15	.
CASRYTPYRDQPQHF	TGTGCCAGCAGATACACCCCCTACAGAGATCAGCCCCAGCATTTT	TRBV6-2/TRBV6-3	TRBJ1-5	.	15	.
CASSILAGYEQYF	TGTGCCAGCAGTATTCTAGCGGGGTACGAGCAGTACTTC	TRBV12-3/TRBV12-4	TRBJ2-7	TRBD2	13	many
CASSRQQYNSPLHF	TGTGCCAGCAGCCGACAGCAATATAATTCACCCCTCCACTTT	TRBV27	TRBJ1-6	.	14	few
CASSSTTGRSAKNTEAFF	TGTGCCAGCAGCTCTACGACAGGGAGAAGTGCGAAGAACACTGAAGCTTTCTTT	TRBV11-2	TRBJ1-1	TRBD1	18	few
CASTSVDSPLHF	TGTGCCAGCACGTCCGTGGATTCACCCCTCCACTTT	TRBV2	TRBJ1-6	.	12	few
CASTPPRAEQFF	TGTGCCAGCACCCCACCCCGGGCTGAGCAGTTCTTC	TRBV12-3/TRBV12-4	TRBJ2-1	.	12	once
CSSSLVGGDQPQHF	TGTTCCAGCAGCTTAGTGGGGGGCGATCAGCCCCAGCATTTT	TRBV7-8	TRBJ1-5	.	14	.
CASSLDGVGEQFF	TGTGCCAGCAGCTTAGATGGTGTCGGTGAGCAGTTCTTC	TRBV7-2	TRBJ2-1	.	13	.
CASSQRIGYTGELFF	TGTGCCAGCAGCCAACGGATAGGGTACACCGGGGAGCTGTTTTTT	TRBV7-8	TRBJ2-2	.	15	.
CASTRIVYNEQFF	TGTGCCAGCACCAGGATCGTTTACAATGAGCAGTTCTTC	TRBV5-6	TRBJ2-1	.	13	.
CASSSRDRVKKNIQYF	TGTGCCAGCAGCAGCCGGGACAGGGTAAAGAAAAACATTCAGTACTTC	TRBV11-2	TRBJ2-4	TRBD1	16	few
CASSSSRTGDETQNF	TGTGCCAGCAGCTCTTCCCGGACAGGGGACGAGACCCAGAACTTC	TRBV7-8	TRBJ2-5	TRBD1	15	once
CASTQRGENNEQFF	TGTGCCAGCACCCAAAGGGGAGAGAACAATGAGCAGTTCTTC	TRBV12-3/TRBV12-4	TRBJ2-1	.	14	few
CASLRGANTGELFF	TGTGCCAGCCTCCGGGGGGCGAACACCGGGGAGCTGTTTTTT	TRBV2	TRBJ2-2	TRBD2	14	few
CSSSPGGGSYEQYF	TGTTCTAGCAGCCCAGGGGGCGGCTCATACGAGCAGTACTTC	TRBV7-6	TRBJ2-7	TRBD1	14	.
CASSYSGKKYF	TGTGCCAGCAGTTACAGTGGGAAAAAGTACTTC	TRBV6-8	TRBJ2-7	.	11	.
CASSGRDPVYEQYF	TGTGCCAGCAGTGGCCGGGACCCGGTCTACGAGCAGTACTTC	TRBV12-3/TRBV12-4	TRBJ2-7	.	14	.
CASSFPLLAGSNEQFF	TGTGCCAGCAGCTTCCCCCTACTAGCGGGGAGCAATGAGCAGTTCTTC	TRBV7-2	TRBJ2-1	TRBD2	16	.
CASSLPGKLFF	TGTGCCAGCAGTTTGCCCGGAAAACTGTTTTTT	TRBV12-3/TRBV12-4	TRBJ1-4	.	11	.
CASSLAGGREQYF	TGTGCCAGCAGTTTAGCGGGAGGGCGTGAGCAGTACTTC	TRBV27	TRBJ2-7	TRBD2	13	many
CASSPSGQTDTEAFF	TGTGCCAGCAGCCCTTCGGGACAAACCGACACTGAAGCTTTCTTT	TRBV7-6	TRBJ1-1	.	15	.
CASRPNMAGIQETQYF	TGTGCCAGCAGACCCAACATGGCGGGGATCCAAGAGACCCAGTACTTC	TRBV7-9	TRBJ2-5	.	16	many
CASSFRVPGEKLFF	TGTGCCAGCAGTTTCAGGGTACCGGGAGAAAAACTGTTTTTT	TRBV27	TRBJ1-4	.	14	many
CASSEGQGASSYEQYF	TGTGCCAGCAGCGAGGGACAGGGGGCTAGCTCCTACGAGCAGTACTTC	TRBV7-9	TRBJ2-7	TRBD1	16	.
CASSERLQGFWNYGYTF	TGTGCCAGCAGTGAACGGCTACAGGGCTTCTGGAACTATGGCTACACCTTC	TRBV6-1	TRBJ1-2	.	17	.